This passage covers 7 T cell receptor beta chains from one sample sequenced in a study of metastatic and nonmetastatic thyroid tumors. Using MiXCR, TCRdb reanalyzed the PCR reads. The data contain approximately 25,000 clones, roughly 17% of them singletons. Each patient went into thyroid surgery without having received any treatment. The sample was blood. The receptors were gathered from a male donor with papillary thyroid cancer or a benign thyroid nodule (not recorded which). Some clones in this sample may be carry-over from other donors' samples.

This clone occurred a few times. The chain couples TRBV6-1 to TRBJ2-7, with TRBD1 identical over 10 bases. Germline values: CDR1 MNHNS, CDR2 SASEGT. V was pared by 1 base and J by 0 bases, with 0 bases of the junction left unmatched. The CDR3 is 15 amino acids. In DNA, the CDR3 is TGTGCCAGCAGTGAAGGGACAGGGGGCTCCTACGAGCAGTACGTC. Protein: CASSEGTGGSYEQYV.

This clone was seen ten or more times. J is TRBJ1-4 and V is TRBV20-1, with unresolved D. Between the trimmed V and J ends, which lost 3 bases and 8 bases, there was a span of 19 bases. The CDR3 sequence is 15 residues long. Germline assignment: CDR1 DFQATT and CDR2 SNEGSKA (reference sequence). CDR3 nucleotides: TGCAGTGCTAGGCCTATAAGTGGGTTCCCGGAAAAACTGTTTTTT. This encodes CSARPISGFPEKLFF.

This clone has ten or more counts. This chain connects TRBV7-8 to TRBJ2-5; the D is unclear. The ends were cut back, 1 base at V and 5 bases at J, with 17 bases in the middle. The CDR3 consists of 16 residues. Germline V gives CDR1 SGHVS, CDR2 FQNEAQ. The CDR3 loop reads CASSLGEVSSGETQYF. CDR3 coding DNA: TGTGCCAGCAGCTTAGGCGAGGTCTCGTCCGGGGAGACCCAGTACTTC.

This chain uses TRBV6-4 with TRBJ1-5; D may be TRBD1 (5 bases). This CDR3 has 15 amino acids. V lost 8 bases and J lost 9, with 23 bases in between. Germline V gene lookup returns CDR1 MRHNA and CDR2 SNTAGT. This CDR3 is CASGAGPGPYSPQHF. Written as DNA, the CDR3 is TGTGCCAGCGGTGCCGGCCCGGGACCCTACTCGCCCCAGCATTTT.

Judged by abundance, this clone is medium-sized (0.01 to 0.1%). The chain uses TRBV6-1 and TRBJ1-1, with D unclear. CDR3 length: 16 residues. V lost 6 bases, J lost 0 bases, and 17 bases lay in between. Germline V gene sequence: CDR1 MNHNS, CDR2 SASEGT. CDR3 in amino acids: CASRGSSGSMNTEAFF. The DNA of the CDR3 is TGTGCCAGCAGGGGGTCAAGTGGCAGTATGAACACTGAAGCTTTCTTT.

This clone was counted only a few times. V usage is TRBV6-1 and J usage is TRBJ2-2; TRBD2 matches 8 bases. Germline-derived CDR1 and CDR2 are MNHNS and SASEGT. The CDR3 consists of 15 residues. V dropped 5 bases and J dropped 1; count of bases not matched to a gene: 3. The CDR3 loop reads CASSKLAENTGELFF. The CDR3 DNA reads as TGTGCCAGCAGTAAACTAGCGGAGAACACCGGGGAGCTGTTTTTT.

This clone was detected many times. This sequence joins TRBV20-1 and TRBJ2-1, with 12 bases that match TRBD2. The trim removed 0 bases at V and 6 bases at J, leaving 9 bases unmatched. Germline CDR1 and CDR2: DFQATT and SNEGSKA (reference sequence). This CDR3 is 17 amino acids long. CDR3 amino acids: CSARDFRLAGVSNEQFF. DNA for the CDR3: TGCAGTGCTAGAGATTTTAGACTAGCGGGAGTAAGCAATGAGCAGTTCTTC.